This entry features one T cell receptor (beta chain) sequence. Its antigen is as yet unknown. Naive-designated CD8 cells lacked CD45RO, were positively enriched for CCR7, and omitted terminally differentiated effector memory CD45RA+ cells. The CDR3 runs to 15 residues. Trimming stripped 3 bases from V and 4 bases from J, with 16 bases between. In germline, CDR1 is SGHRS, CDR2 YFSETQ. The sample belongs to a study of shared clonotypes between healthy human individuals. General study findings and limits: Incompleteness in sorted-subset sequencing, despite large depth, was shown by rarefaction. Naive subsets typically showed greater estimated richness than memory subsets.

The data were produced by immunoSEQ multiplex PCR, yet TCRdb's version contains in-frame clones alone and is incomplete. The sample contains around 2.1 million clones, 85% to 95% of which appear only once. The J gene is TRBJ1-1, the V gene TRBV5-1; D is uncertain. The origin of this receptor is a man younger than 30 in good health. Some clones in this sample may be carry-over from other donors' samples. The sample was naive CD8+ T cells from PBMCs. The CDR3 region is CASSWTPDGRTEAFF. The DNA of the CDR3 is TGCGCCAGCAGCTGGACGCCCGACGGGCGCACTGAAGCTTTCTTT.